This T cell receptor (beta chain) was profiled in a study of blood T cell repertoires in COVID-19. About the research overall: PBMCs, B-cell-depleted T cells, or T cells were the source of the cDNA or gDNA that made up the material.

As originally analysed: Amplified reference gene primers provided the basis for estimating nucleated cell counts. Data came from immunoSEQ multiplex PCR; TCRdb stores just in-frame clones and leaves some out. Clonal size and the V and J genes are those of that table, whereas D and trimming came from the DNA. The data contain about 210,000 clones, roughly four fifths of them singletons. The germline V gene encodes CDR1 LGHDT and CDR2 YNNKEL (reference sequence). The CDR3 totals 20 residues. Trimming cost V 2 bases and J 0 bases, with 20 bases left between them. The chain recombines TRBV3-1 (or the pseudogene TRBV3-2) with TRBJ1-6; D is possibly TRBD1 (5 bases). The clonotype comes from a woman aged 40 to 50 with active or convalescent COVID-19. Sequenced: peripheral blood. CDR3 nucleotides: TGTGCCAGCAGCCAACTGGGGGGGTTACGTCTCAGCTCCTATAATTCACCCCTCCACTTT. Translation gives CASSQLGGLRLSSYNSPLHF.